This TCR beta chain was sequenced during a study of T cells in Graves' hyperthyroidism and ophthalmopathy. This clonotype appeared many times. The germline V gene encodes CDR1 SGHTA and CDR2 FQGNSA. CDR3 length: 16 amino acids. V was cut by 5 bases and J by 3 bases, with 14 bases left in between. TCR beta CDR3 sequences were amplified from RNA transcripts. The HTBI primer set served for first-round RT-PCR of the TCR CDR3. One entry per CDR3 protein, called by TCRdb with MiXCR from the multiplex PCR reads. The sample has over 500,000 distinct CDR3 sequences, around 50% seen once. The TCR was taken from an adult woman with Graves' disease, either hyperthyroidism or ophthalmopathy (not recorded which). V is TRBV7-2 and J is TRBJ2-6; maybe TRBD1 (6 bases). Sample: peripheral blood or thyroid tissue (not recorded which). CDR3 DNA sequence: TGTGCCAGCAGCCGTGAGACAGGTCTTGGGGCCAACGTCCTGACTTTC. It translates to CASSRETGLGANVLTF.